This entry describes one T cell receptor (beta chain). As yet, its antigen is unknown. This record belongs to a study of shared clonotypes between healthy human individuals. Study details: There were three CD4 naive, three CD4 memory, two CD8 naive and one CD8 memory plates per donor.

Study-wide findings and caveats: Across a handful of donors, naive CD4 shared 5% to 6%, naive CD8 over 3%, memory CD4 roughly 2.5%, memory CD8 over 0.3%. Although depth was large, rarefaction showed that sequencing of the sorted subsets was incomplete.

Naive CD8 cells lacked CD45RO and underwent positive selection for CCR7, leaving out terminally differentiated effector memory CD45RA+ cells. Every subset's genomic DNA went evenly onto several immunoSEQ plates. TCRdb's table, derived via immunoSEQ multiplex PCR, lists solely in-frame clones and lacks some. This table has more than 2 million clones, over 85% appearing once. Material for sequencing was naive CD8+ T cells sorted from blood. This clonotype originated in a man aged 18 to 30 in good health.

The DNA of the CDR3 is TGTGCCAGCAGGGGGACAGTGGCCTACGAGCAGTACTTC. It encodes CASRGTVAYEQYF. This rearrangement joins TRBV2 to TRBJ2-7; 7 nucleotides align to TRBD1. The CDR3 length is 13 residues. Germline CDR1 reads SNHLY; CDR2 reads FYNNEI. With V trimmed by 6 bases and J by 2 bases, 4 bases remained unmatched.